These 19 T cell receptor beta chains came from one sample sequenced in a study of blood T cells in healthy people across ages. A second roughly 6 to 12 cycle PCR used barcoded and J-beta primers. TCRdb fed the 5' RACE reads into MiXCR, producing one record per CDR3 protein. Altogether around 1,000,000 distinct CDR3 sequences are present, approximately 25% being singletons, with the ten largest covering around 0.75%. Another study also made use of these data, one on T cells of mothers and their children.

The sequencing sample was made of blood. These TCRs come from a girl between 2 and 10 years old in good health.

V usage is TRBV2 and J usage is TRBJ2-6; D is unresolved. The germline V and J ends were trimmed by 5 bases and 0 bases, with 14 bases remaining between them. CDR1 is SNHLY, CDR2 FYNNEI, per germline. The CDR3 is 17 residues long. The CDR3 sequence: CASSLRAAFSGANVLTF. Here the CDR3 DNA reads TGTGCCAGCAGTCTTAGGGCAGCCTTCTCTGGGGCCAACGTCCTGACTTTC.

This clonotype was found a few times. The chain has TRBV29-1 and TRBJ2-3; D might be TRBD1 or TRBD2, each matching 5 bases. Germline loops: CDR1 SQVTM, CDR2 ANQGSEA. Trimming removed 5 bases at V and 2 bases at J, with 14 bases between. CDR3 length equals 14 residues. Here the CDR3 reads CSVTTGPLTDTQYF. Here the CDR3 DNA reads TGCAGCGTTACAACGGGACCCCTCACAGATACGCAGTATTTT.

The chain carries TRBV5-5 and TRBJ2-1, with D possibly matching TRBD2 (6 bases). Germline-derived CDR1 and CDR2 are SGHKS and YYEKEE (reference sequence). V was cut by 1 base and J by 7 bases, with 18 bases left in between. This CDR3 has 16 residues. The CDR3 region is CASSLRIGGGSNEQFF. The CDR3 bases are TGTGCCAGCAGCTTGCGCATCGGGGGAGGCTCGAATGAGCAGTTCTTC.

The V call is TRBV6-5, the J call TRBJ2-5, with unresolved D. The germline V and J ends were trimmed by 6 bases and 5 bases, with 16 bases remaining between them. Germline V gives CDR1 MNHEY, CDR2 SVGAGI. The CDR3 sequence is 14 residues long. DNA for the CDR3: TGTGCCAGCAGCCCCCGACGCGGCCCGGAGACCCAGTACTTC. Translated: CASSPRRGPETQYF.

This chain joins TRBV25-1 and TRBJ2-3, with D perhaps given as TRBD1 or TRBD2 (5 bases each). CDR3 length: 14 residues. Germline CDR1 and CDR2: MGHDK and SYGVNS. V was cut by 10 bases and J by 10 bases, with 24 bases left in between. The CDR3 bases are TGTGCCACCCAAGAAGGGGTCACTAGTTTGGCGCAGTATTTT. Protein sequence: CATQEGVTSLAQYF.

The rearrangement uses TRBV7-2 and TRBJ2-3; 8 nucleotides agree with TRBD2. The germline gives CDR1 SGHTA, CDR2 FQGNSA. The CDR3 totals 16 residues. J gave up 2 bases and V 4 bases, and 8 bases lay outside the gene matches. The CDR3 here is CASSYQAGGDTDTQYF. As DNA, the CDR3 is TGTGCCAGCAGCTACCAGGCGGGAGGCGACACAGATACGCAGTATTTT.

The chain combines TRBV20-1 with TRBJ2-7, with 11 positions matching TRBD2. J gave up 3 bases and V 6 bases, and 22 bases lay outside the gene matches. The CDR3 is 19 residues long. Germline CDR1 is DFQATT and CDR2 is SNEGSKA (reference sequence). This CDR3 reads CSANDIKKTSGTNFYEQYF. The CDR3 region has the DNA TGCAGTGCCAACGACATCAAAAAGACTAGCGGGACAAATTTCTACGAGCAGTACTTC.

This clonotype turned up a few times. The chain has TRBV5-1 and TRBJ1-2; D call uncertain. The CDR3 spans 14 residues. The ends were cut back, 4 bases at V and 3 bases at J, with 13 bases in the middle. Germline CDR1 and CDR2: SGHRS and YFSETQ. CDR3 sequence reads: CASSGVSPDYGYTF. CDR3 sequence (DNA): TGCGCCAGCAGCGGTGTCTCGCCGGACTATGGCTACACCTTC.

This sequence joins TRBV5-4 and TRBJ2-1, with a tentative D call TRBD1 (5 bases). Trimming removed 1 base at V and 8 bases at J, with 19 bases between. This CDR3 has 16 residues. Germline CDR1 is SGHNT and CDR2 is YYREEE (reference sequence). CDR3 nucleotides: TGTGCCAGCAGCTTGCATACGGCGCCTCAAGGGGATGAGCAGTTCTTC. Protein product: CASSLHTAPQGDEQFF.

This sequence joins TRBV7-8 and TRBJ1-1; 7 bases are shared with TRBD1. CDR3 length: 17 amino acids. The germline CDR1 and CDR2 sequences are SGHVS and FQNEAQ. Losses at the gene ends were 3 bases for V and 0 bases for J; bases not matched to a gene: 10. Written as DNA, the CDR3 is TGTGCCAGCAGCTTGCGAGGGACAGCTATAATGAACACTGAAGCTTTCTTT. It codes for CASSLRGTAIMNTEAFF.

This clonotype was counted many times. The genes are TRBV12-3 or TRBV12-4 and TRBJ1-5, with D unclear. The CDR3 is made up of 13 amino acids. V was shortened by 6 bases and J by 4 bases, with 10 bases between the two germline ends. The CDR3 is CASSLPGNQPQHF. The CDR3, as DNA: TGTGCCAGCAGCTTACCTGGTAATCAGCCCCAGCATTTT.

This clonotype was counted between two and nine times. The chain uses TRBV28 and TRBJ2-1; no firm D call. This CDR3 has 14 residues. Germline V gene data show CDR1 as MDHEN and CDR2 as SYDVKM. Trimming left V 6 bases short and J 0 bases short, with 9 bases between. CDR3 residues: CASSPQSSYNEQFF. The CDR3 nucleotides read TGTGCCAGCAGCCCACAAAGCTCCTACAATGAGCAGTTCTTC.

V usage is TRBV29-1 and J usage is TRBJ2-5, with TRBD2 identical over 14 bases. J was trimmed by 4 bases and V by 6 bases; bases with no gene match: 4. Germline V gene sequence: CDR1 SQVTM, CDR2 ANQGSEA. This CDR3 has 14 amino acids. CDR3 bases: TGCAGCGTCGGGACTAGCGGGAGTAGAGAGACCCAGTACTTC. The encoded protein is CSVGTSGSRETQYF.

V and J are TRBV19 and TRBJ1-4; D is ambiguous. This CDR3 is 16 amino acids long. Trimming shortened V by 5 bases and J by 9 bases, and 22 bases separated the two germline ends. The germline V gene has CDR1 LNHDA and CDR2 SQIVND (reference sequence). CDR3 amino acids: CASSRRLEGLDQKLFF. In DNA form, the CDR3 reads TGTGCCAGTAGTCGCCGGCTTGAGGGTTTGGATCAAAAACTGTTTTTT. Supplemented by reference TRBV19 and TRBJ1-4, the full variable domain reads DGGITQSPKYLFRKEGQNVTLSCEQNLNHDAMYWYRQDPGQGLRLIYYSQIVNDFQKGDIAEGYSVSREKKESFPLTVTSAQKNPTAFYLCASSRRLEGLDQKLFFGSGTQLSVL.

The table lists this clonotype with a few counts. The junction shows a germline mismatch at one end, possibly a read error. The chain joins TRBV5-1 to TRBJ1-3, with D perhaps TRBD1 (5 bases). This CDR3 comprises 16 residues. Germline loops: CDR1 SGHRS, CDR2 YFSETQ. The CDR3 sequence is CASSRGQDNSGNTIHF. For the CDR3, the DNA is TGCGCCAGCAGCCGGGGCCAGGACAACTCTGGAAACACCATACATTTT.

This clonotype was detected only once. The CDR3 DNA follows: TGCGCCAGCAGCTTGGAGGGGGAATTTACGGCTTTCTTT. It specifies CASSLEGEFTAFF. The chain has TRBV5-1 and TRBJ1-1; weak D call: TRBD1 (6 bases). Germline V gene data show CDR1 as SGHRS and CDR2 as YFSETQ. Trimming cost V 0 bases and J 11 bases, with 14 bases left between them. The CDR3 extends over 13 amino acids.

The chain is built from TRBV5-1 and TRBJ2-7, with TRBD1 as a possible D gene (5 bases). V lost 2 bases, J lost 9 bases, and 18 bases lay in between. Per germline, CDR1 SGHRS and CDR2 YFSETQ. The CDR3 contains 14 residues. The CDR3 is CASSLGQGSSRQYF. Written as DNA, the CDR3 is TGCGCCAGCAGCTTAGGGCAGGGTTCCTCGAGGCAGTACTTC.

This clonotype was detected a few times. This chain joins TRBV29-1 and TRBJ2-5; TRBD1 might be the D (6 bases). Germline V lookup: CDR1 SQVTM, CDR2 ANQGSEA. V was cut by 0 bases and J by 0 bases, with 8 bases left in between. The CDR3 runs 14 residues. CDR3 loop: CSVEEGQNQETQYF. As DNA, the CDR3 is TGCAGCGTTGAAGAAGGACAGAACCAAGAGACCCAGTACTTC. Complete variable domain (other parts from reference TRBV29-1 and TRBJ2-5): SAVISQKPSRDICQRGTSLTIQCQVDSQVTMMFWYRQQPGQSLTLIATANQGSEATYESGFVIDKFPISRPNLTFSTLTVSNMSPEDSSIYLCSVEEGQNQETQYFGPGTRLLVL.

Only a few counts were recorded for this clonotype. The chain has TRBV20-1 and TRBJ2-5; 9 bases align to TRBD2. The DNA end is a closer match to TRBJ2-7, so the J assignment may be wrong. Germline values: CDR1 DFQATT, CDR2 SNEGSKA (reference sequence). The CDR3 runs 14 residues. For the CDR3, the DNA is TGCAGTGCGAGAAAGCGGGGGGTTTCCTACGAGCAGTACTTC. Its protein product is CSARKRGVSYEQYF.